Presented here are 9 T cell receptor beta chains from one specimen sequenced in a study of T cell responses to AZD1222 COVID-19 vaccine (dated by TCRdb to the early 2020s). To prepare the library, the immunoSEQ multiplex PCR assay was applied. TCRdb took this table from immuneACCESS and kept in-frame rearrangements with V and J called. Such tables lack part of the clones; where checked against another copy, unresolved V genes explain under half of the gap, and the rest is unexplained. This sample is represented by 64,000 or so clones; 80% to 85% of them were singletons. Of the sample, under 8% is held by the ten largest clones. What this sample's time point label stands for: baseline before first vaccination. This specimen consisted of peripheral blood, obtained on day 0 of AZD1222 vaccination. These receptors were collected from an adult in good health.

V gene TRBV6-2 or TRBV6-3 combines with J gene TRBJ2-6; 10 nucleotides align to TRBD1. J lost 2 bases, V lost 5 bases, and 9 bases had no gene match. Germline V gives CDR1 MNHEY, CDR2 SVGEGT. The CDR3 extends over 18 amino acids. The CDR3 DNA is TGTGCCAGCAGTACCCTCGGGACAGGGGTCCCTGGGGCCAACGTCCTGACTTTC. It codes for CASSTLGTGVPGANVLTF.

This clone occurred once. J is TRBJ2-3 and V is TRBV19; weak D call: TRBD1 (5 bases). The CDR3 sequence is 13 residues long. Germline assignment: CDR1 LNHDA and CDR2 SQIVND (reference sequence). The V gene lost 6 bases and the J gene lost 6 bases, with 13 bases spanning the gap. This chain's CDR3 is CASRGDSRDTQYF. The DNA for the CDR3 is TGTGCCAGTAGAGGGGATAGCCGGGATACGCAGTATTTT.

The chain links TRBV2 to TRBJ1-5; 8 nucleotides line up with TRBD1. CDR3 length: 14 residues. Germline V gene data show CDR1 as SNHLY and CDR2 as FYNNEI. With V trimmed by 8 bases and J by 5 bases, 8 bases remained unmatched. CDR3 DNA sequence: TGTGCCAGCGGGGGGACAGGTAGGGATCAGCCCCAGCATTTT. Translated, it gives CASGGTGRDQPQHF.

The chain couples TRBV19 to TRBJ2-7; TRBD1 matches at 8 bases. Germline V gene lookup returns CDR1 LNHDA and CDR2 SQIVND (reference sequence). J lost 7 bases, V lost 1 base, and 6 bases had no gene match. The CDR3 length is 14 residues. Here the CDR3 DNA reads TGTGCCAGTAGTATAGGGCAGGGGGCGCGGGAGCAGTACTTC. Its protein is CASSIGQGAREQYF.

This rearrangement joins TRBV3-1 (or the pseudogene TRBV3-2) to TRBJ2-2, with 7 bases lining up with TRBD1. The J segment lost 5 bases and the V segment lost 6 bases, leaving 3 bases of the junction unmatched. This CDR3 has 13 amino acids. Looked up from germline, CDR1 is LGHDT and CDR2 is YNNKEL (reference sequence). CDR3 protein: CASSPGGTGELFF. CDR3 nucleotide sequence: TGTGCCAGCAGTCCAGGGGGAACCGGGGAGCTGTTTTTT.

In its sample, this clone was seen a few times. This chain connects TRBV2 to TRBJ1-5; D is ambiguous. Looked up from germline, CDR1 is SNHLY and CDR2 is FYNNEI. The CDR3 is made up of 15 amino acids. Trimming removed 7 bases from V and 2 bases from J, with 15 bases in between. CDR3 region: CASTKEGMGNQPQHF. CDR3 nucleotide sequence: TGTGCCAGCACCAAAGAGGGTATGGGCAATCAGCCCCAGCATTTT.

The chain has TRBV6-5 and TRBJ2-7; D is possibly TRBD1 (5 bases). The V gene lost 6 bases and the J gene lost 3 bases, with 12 bases spanning the gap. The germline V gene encodes CDR1 MNHEY and CDR2 SVGAGI. CDR3 length: 13 residues. This CDR3 reads CASRTTEVYEQYF. Here the CDR3 DNA reads TGTGCCAGCAGGACGACAGAGGTCTACGAGCAGTACTTC.

This rearrangement joins TRBV11-2 to TRBJ2-1; tentative D call: TRBD1 (6 bases). The V and J ends lost 5 bases and 2 bases respectively, with 19 bases between them. The CDR3 covers 17 residues. The V gene's germline CDR1 is SGHAT and CDR2 FQNNGV. The CDR3: CASSITPPGTTYNEQFF. Here the CDR3 DNA reads TGTGCCAGCAGCATAACCCCTCCAGGGACAACCTACAATGAGCAGTTCTTC. Variable domain in full (rest from reference TRBV11-2 and TRBJ2-1): EAGVAQSPRYKIIEKRQSVAFWCNPISGHATLYWYQQILGQGPKLLIQFQNNGVVDDSQLPKDRFSAERLKGVDSTLKIQPAKLEDSAVYLCASSITPPGTTYNEQFFGPGTRLTVL.

The DNA for the CDR3 is TGCGCCAGCAGCCAAGAGGGCAGGGGGTTCACAGATACGCAGTATTTT. Residues: CASSQEGRGFTDTQYF. This chain joins TRBV4-1 and TRBJ2-3; 7 bases agree with TRBD1. Germline values: CDR1 MGHRA, CDR2 YSYEKL. With 0 bases clipped from V and 2 bases from J, the junction kept 5 bases outside the gene matches. CDR3 length equals 16 residues.